This is a list of T cell receptor beta chains from one sample in a study of cytomegalovirus exposure and HLA in healthy donors. Sequenced by immunoSEQ multiplex PCR; TCRdb stores in-frame clones only, minus some. Among 90,000 to 120,000 clones, about 80% were seen once, and the ten largest hold about 2.6%. Sequenced: PBMCs. These receptors were taken from a man between 50 and 59 years old in good health and CMV-seropositive. Both conserved end residues are part of each CDR3. D genes are given only for firm matches. Clone size is stated in some rows and not others, as once, few, many or a class when expanded.

TRBV30	TRBJ1-2	TRBD1	.	CAWRETGVGGYTF	TGTGCCTGGAGGGAGACAGGGGTCGGCGGCTACACCTTC
TRBV9	TRBJ1-2	TRBD1	.	CASSVDPSPGTGSGYTF	TGTGCCAGCAGCGTAGACCCCTCCCCGGGGACAGGCAGCGGCTACACCTTC
TRBV7-9	TRBJ1-3	.	.	CASSLYRGRGGEENTIYF	TGTGCCAGCAGCTTATATCGGGGGAGGGGGGGGGAGGAAAACACCATATATTTT
TRBV7-9	TRBJ1-2	.	.	CASSPGSTGLSYTF	TGTGCCAGCAGTCCGGGATCGACAGGCCTTAGCTACACCTTC
TRBV10-3	TRBJ2-5	TRBD2	.	CATAGDVGRETQYF	TGTGCCACCGCGGGGGACGTTGGGAGAGAGACCCAGTACTTC
TRBV15	TRBJ2-7	TRBD1	few	CATSRDRGTGWEQYF	TGTGCCACCAGCAGAGATAGGGGGACAGGGTGGGAGCAGTACTTC
TRBV19	TRBJ2-7	.	few	CASSIRQGPYEQYF	TGTGCCAGTAGTATTAGGCAGGGGCCCTACGAGCAGTACTTC
TRBV11-2	TRBJ2-7	TRBD1	.	CASSRSGTVYDEQYF	TGTGCCAGCAGCCGCTCCGGGACAGTCTACGACGAGCAGTACTTC
TRBV5-1	TRBJ1-4	TRBD1	.	CASSEQGADEKLFF	TGCGCCAGCAGCGAACAGGGGGCTGATGAAAAACTGTTTTTT
TRBV5-1	TRBJ2-2	.	.	CASSLQGVSTGELFF	TGCGCCAGCAGCTTGCAAGGGGTTAGCACCGGGGAGCTGTTTTTT
TRBV2	TRBJ1-5	TRBD1	once	CASSEAKGQGNQPQHF	TGTGCCAGCAGTGAAGCAAAGGGACAGGGCAATCAGCCCCAGCATTTT
TRBV18	TRBJ2-3	TRBD2	.	CASSPSSGSTDTQYF	TGTGCCAGCTCACCAAGTAGCGGGAGCACAGATACGCAGTATTTT
TRBV6-6	TRBJ2-2	.	once	CASNLGATDTGELFF	TGTGCCAGCAACCTAGGGGCGACAGACACCGGGGAGCTGTTTTTT
TRBV2	TRBJ1-1	.	.	CASLPQGGTEAFF	TGTGCCAGCCTACCCCAGGGAGGGACTGAAGCTTTCTTT
TRBV20-1	TRBJ2-7	TRBD1	.	CSAGQGYEQYF	TGCAGTGCAGGACAGGGCTACGAGCAGTACTTC
TRBV9	TRBJ2-2	.	.	CASSLFGGPNTGELFF	TGTGCCAGCAGCCTCTTCGGAGGGCCGAACACCGGGGAGCTGTTTTTT
TRBV5-1	TRBJ2-6	.	.	CASSLVGAGANGLTF	TGCGCCAGCAGCTTGGTGGGGGCTGGGGCCAACGGCCTGACTTTC
TRBV11-3	TRBJ2-1	TRBD2	.	CASTPGGEQFF	TGTGCCAGCACCCCGGGGGGTGAGCAGTTCTTC
TRBV30	TRBJ2-6	.	.	CAWSWDSGANGLTF	TGTGCCTGGAGTTGGGATTCTGGGGCCAACGGCCTGACTTTC
TRBV5-1	TRBJ2-5	.	.	CASSLVGDVQETQYF	TGCGCCAGCAGCCTTGTAGGGGATGTACAAGAGACCCAGTACTTC
TRBV18	TRBJ2-1	.	.	CASSPRLGDEQFF	TGTGCCAGCTCACCACGGCTTGGTGATGAGCAGTTCTTC
TRBV4-1	TRBJ2-1	.	.	CASSQGQINEQFF	TGCGCCAGCAGCCAAGGACAGATCAATGAGCAGTTCTTC
TRBV28	TRBJ2-5	TRBD1	.	CASSLSGQGSVGETQYF	TGTGCCAGCAGTTTATCAGGACAGGGCAGCGTTGGTGAGACCCAGTACTTC
TRBV15	TRBJ2-7	TRBD1	many	CATSRDRGQSYEQYF	TGTGCCACCAGCCGTGACAGGGGGCAATCCTACGAGCAGTACTTC
TRBV7-6	TRBJ2-5	.	.	CASSLEWGGLKTQYF	TGTGCCAGCAGCTTAGAATGGGGGGGCCTGAAGACCCAGTACTTC
TRBV6-1	TRBJ2-1	TRBD2	.	CASRQAGGPRNEQFF	TGTGCCAGCCGCCAAGCGGGGGGGCCGAGGAATGAGCAGTTCTTC